The present entry profiles one T cell receptor (beta chain) with its context. The record originates from a study of patients and donors after allogeneic stem cell transplantation. TCRdb called the RT-PCR reads again in MiXCR, with one record for every CDR3 protein. This sample has 150,000 to 250,000 distinct CDR3 sequences, with around two fifths found just once. The V gene lost 6 bases and the J gene lost 2 bases, with 10 bases spanning the gap. The CDR3 covers 13 residues. The rearrangement links TRBV12-3 or TRBV12-4 to TRBJ1-1; no clear D gene. The sequence derives from a human donor who was either an allogeneic HSCT recipient or a stem cell or donor lymphocyte infusion donor (not recorded which). It is not recorded whose cells these are; they may come from a transplant donor. The sample taken for sequencing was blood, either unsorted or a sorted T cell fraction (not recorded which). This chain's CDR3 is CASRSHQNTEAFF. CDR3 nucleotide sequence: TGTGCCAGCAGATCCCACCAAAACACTGAAGCTTTCTTT.